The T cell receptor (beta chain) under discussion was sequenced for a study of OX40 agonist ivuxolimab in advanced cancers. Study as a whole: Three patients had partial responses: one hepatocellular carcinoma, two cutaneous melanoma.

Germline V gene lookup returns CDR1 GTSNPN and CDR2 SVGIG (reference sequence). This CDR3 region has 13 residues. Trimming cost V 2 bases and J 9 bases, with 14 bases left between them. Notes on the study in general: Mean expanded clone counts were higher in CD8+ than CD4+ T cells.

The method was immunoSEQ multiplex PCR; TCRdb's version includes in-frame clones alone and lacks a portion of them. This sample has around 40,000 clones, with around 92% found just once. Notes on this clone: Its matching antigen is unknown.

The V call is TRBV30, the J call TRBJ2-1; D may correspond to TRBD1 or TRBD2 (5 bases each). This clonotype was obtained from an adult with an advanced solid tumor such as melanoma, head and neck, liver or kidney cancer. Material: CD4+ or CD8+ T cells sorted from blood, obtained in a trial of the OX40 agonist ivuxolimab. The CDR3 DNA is TGTGCCTGGAGTACTACGGGACCCGGTGAGCAGTTCTTC. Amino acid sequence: CAWSTTGPGEQFF. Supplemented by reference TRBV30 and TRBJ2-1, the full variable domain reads SQTIHQWPATLVQPVGSPLSLECTVEGTSNPNLYWYRQAAGRGLQLLFYSVGIGQISSEVPQNLSASRPQDRQFILSSKKLLLSDSGFYLCAWSTTGPGEQFFGPGTRLTVL.